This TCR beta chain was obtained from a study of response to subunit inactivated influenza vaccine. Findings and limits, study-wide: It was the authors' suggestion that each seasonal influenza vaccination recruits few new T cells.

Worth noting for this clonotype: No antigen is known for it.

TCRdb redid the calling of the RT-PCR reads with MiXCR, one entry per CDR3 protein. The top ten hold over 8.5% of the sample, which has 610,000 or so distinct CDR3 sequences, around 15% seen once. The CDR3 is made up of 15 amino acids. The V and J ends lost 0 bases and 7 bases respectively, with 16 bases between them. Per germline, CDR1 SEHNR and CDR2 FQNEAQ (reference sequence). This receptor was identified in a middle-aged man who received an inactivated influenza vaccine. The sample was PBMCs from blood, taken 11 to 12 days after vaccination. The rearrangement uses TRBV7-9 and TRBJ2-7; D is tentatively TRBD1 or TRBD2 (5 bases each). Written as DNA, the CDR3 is TGTGCCAGCAGCTTAGCGACGGGACCACTCCAGGAGCAGTACTTC. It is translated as CASSLATGPLQEQYF. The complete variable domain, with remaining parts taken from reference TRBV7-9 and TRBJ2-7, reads DTGVSQNPRHKITKRGQNVTFRCDPISEHNRLYWYRQTLGQGPEFLTYFQNEAQLEKSRLLSDRFSAERPKGSFSTLEIQRTEQGDSAMYLCASSLATGPLQEQYFGPGTRLTVT.